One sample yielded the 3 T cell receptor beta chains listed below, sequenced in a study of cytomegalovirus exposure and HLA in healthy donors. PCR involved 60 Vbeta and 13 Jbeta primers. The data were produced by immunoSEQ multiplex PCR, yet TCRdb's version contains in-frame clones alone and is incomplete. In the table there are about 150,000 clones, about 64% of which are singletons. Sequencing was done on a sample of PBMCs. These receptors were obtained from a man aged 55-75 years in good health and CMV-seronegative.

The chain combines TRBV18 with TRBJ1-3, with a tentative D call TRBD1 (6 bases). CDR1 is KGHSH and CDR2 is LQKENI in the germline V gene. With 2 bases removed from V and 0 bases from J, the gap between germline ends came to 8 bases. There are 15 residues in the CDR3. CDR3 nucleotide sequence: TGTGCCAGCTCACCAGACAGGACCTCTGGAAACACCATATATTTT. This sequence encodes CASSPDRTSGNTIYF.

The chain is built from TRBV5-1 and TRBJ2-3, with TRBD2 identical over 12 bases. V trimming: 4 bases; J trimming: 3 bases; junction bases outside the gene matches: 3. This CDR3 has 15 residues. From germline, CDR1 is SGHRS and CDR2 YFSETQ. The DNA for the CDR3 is TGCGCCAGCAGCCAACTAGCGGGAGGAACAGATACGCAGTATTTT. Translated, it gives CASSQLAGGTDTQYF.

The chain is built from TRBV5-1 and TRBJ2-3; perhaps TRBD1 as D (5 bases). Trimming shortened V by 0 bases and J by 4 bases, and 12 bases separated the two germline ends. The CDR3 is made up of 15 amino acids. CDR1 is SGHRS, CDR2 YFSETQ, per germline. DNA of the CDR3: TGCGCCAGCAGCTTGGAGGCAGGGCCGGCAGATACGCAGTATTTT. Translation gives CASSLEAGPADTQYF.